The 15 T cell receptor beta chains below were found in one sample sequenced in a study of long-term antiretroviral therapy in people with HIV. This was the immunoSEQ v3.0 assay at survey level. Generated by immunoSEQ multiplex PCR, the TCRdb table keeps only in-frame clones and is missing some. The table has around 18,000 clones, 60% to 85% seen once. The sample here was unsorted PBMCs, taken at the start of antiretroviral therapy, before treatment. These receptors all stem from a man aged 18 to 35 with HIV.

The chain combines TRBV5-5 with TRBJ1-4; unclear D gene. With 0 bases removed from V and 2 bases from J, the gap between germline ends came to 5 bases. Germline V CDR1 and CDR2: SGHKS, YYEKEE (reference sequence). The CDR3 contains 14 residues. This chain's CDR3 is CASSLGTTNEKLFF. The CDR3 DNA is TGTGCCAGCAGCTTGGGGACCACTAATGAAAAACTGTTTTTT.

The CDR3 DNA reads as TGCGCCAGCTCCCCCTCGGGCGATCCTTTTTCGGGGGAGACCCAGTACTTC. Amino acids: CASSPSGDPFSGETQYF. This sequence joins TRBV5-1 and TRBJ2-5, with TRBD2 as a possible D gene (5 bases). The CDR3 is made up of 17 amino acids. Trimming removed 7 bases from V and 5 bases from J, with 27 bases in between. Looked up from germline, CDR1 is SGHRS and CDR2 is YFSETQ.

The genes are TRBV28 and TRBJ1-4, with D possibly being TRBD1 (5 bases). V was trimmed by 3 bases and J by 0 bases, leaving 14 bases between them. The CDR3 is 17 residues long. Looked up from germline, CDR1 is MDHEN and CDR2 is SYDVKM. The CDR3 coding sequence is TGTGCCAGCAGTTTGAGAGCATGGGGACCAACTAATGAAAAACTGTTTTTT. Translating it yields CASSLRAWGPTNEKLFF.

V usage is TRBV28 and J usage is TRBJ2-2; D is perhaps TRBD1 (5 bases). The CDR3 is 15 residues long. The V end lost 5 bases, the J end lost 4 bases, and 14 bases lay between the germline ends. The germline V gene encodes CDR1 MDHEN and CDR2 SYDVKM. The CDR3 here is CASSVWARGTGELFF. CDR3 sequence (DNA): TGTGCCAGCAGTGTTTGGGCTAGGGGCACCGGGGAGCTGTTTTTT.

This sequence joins TRBV29-1 and TRBJ2-7; TRBD1 might be the D (5 bases). The CDR3 is made up of 12 amino acids. Per germline, CDR1 SQVTM and CDR2 ANQGSEA. V lost 6 bases and J 0 bases, leaving 9 bases between the germline ends. CDR3 DNA: TGCAGCGTGAATGGGGCCTCCTACGAGCAGTACTTC. Amino acid sequence: CSVNGASYEQYF.

This clone appeared a few times. The chain carries TRBV28 and TRBJ2-4; unclear D gene. Germline V gene sequence: CDR1 MDHEN, CDR2 SYDVKM. Between the trimmed V and J ends, which lost 5 bases and 7 bases, there was a span of 9 bases. The CDR3 runs to 12 residues. In nucleotides, the CDR3 is TGTGCCAGCAGTGAGGAGAGGAACATTCAGTACTTC. Translating gives CASSEERNIQYF.

The chain is built from TRBV29-1 and TRBJ1-2, with 9 bases aligning to TRBD1. The CDR3 totals 13 residues. Trimming cost V 3 bases and J 7 bases; bases outside gene matches: 6. CDR1 and CDR2 (germline): SQVTM, ANQGSEA. The CDR3 nucleotides are TGCAGCGTTGAGTGGACAGGGGTAACTGGCTACACCTTC. It yields the protein CSVEWTGVTGYTF.

The chain is built from TRBV14 and TRBJ2-3, with TRBD2 as a possible D gene (5 bases). The CDR3 loop spans 13 amino acids. The germline V and J ends were trimmed by 6 bases and 6 bases, with 13 bases remaining between them. CDR1 SGHDN and CDR2 FVKESK come from the germline V gene. CDR3 bases: TGTGCCAGCAGACAGTTCGGGGAGGATACGCAGTATTTT. It specifies CASRQFGEDTQYF.

The chain links TRBV30 to TRBJ2-7; TRBD1 aligns across 8 bases. Unmatched junction bases numbered 7, after V lost 3 bases and J lost 0 bases. CDR3 size: 15 residues. CDR1 and CDR2 from the germline V gene are GTSNPN and SVGIG (reference sequence). The CDR3 sequence: CAWSPRTGISYEQYF. The CDR3 DNA reads as TGTGCCTGGAGCCCCAGGACAGGGATCTCCTACGAGCAGTACTTC.

The chain uses TRBV4-3 and TRBJ2-3, with D possibly being TRBD2 (5 bases). CDR3 length: 14 residues. Trimming left V 1 base short and J 6 bases short, with 11 bases between. In germline, CDR1 is LGHNA, CDR2 YSLEER. The CDR3, as DNA: TGCGCCAGCAGCCAAGCGGGGTTTTGGGATACGCAGTATTTT. It codes for CASSQAGFWDTQYF.

By share of the sample, this clone is medium-sized (0.01 to 0.1%). The chain employs TRBV29-1 and TRBJ2-5; D remains ambiguous. The V and J ends lost 5 bases and 5 bases respectively, with 15 bases between them. CDR3 length equals 13 residues. CDR1 SQVTM and CDR2 ANQGSEA come from the germline V gene. CDR3 loop: CSVPPTVRETQYF. As DNA, the CDR3 is TGCAGCGTTCCCCCGACGGTGCGGGAGACCCAGTACTTC.

CDR3 protein: CASTQTGIAKNIQYF. The CDR3 region has the DNA TGTGCCAGCACCCAGACAGGGATAGCCAAAAACATTCAGTACTTC. This chain joins TRBV7-2 and TRBJ2-4; TRBD1 matches 7 bases. The germline V gene encodes CDR1 SGHTA and CDR2 FQGNSA. V shed 7 bases and J 0 bases; nucleotides not matched to a gene: 6. The CDR3 consists of 15 residues.

This chain connects TRBV7-8 to TRBJ1-5; D not resolved. The germline V gene encodes CDR1 SGHVS and CDR2 FQNEAQ. Trimming took 5 bases from V and 0 from J, leaving 17 bases between them. There are 17 residues in the CDR3. The CDR3 bases are TGTGCCAGCAGCCAAGGACGGGGAAGAAATAGCAATCAGCCCCAGCATTTT. Protein sequence: CASSQGRGRNSNQPQHF.

This chain links TRBV5-1 with TRBJ1-1; TRBD1 might be the D (5 bases). Looked up from germline, CDR1 is SGHRS and CDR2 is YFSETQ. Trimming removed 4 bases from V and 0 bases from J, with 22 bases in between. The CDR3 spans 18 residues. CDR3 region: CASSKNIQGQGMNTEAFF. As DNA, the CDR3 is TGCGCCAGCAGCAAGAATATCCAGGGCCAAGGTATGAACACTGAAGCTTTCTTT.

This clone was seen only once. The chain combines TRBV4-2 with TRBJ2-7, with D perhaps matching TRBD1 or TRBD2 (5 bases each). Trimming cost V 1 base and J 3 bases, with 16 bases left between them. The CDR3 has 16 residues. Germline CDR1 and CDR2: LGHNA and YNFKEQ. The CDR3 nucleotides read TGTGCCAGCAGCCAAGTGGATTCCGGGACCCTCTACGAGCAGTACTTC. This translates into CASSQVDSGTLYEQYF.